The rows below give T cell receptor beta chains drawn from one sample of a study of prognosis after radiotherapy for stage I lung cancer. Using its own MiXCR run on the multiplex PCR reads, TCRdb lists one record per CDR3 protein. The table has 20,000 to 30,000 distinct CDR3 sequences, about 40% seen once. The sample in question was PBMCs, obtained before or after stereotactic body radiation therapy (not recorded which). The receptors here all came from a donor older than 45 with non-small cell lung cancer. CDR3s leave out the opening cysteine and the closing phenylalanine or tryptophan.

>TRBV9
ASSVGVEGENTEAF
>TRBV7-9
ASSYFPRTSGYNEQF
>TRBV5-1
ASSPTGASQETQY
>TRBV11-2
ASSLKRNTEAF
>TRBV5-1
ASSLSRGSQPQH
>TRBV6-5
ASSSPPGAAGANVLT
>TRBV20-1
SARRDRGPEQY
>TRBV9
ASSPSPETGGTEAF
>TRBV28
ASSPGLAQGPGVDERPYEQY
>TRBV15
ATSRSRTGNTEAF
>TRBV4-1
ASSQESGRTAQY
>TRBV4-2
ASSQIGGDLAGEETQY
>TRBV5-6
ASSRGTQETQY
>TRBV6-2/TRBV6-3
ASIYSTQGRGEQF
>TRBV4-1
ASSFRERSFGRYEQY
>TRBV2
ASSDTGGAETQY
>TRBV12-3/TRBV12-4
ASRLTGGTEAF
>TRBV5-1
ASSLTAASVGAGGELF
>TRBV6-1
ASEDSHNEKLF
>TRBV9
ASRVTGGRTGTQY
>TRBV6-2/TRBV6-3
AISESGRATGELF
>TRBV27
ASSPIPGNTDTQY
>TRBV6-5
ASSWGQGASQPQH
>TRBV11-2
ASSPFLGGSRFSSDTQY